Sequencing of this TCR beta chain was carried out in a study of HIV-infected patients and healthy controls. About 500 ng RNA was reverse transcribed with alpha and beta constant-region primers. Using multiplexing indices, alpha and beta chain libraries were generated apart by chain-specific third strand synthesis. A single primer pair per chain amplified all rearrangements, with per-molecule barcodes. The cDNA received a 5' RACE adapter containing a random hexamer plus an SP2 sequencing primer site. TCRdb used MiXCR to reprocess the 5' RACE reads, holding one entry per CDR3 protein. The sample holds under 5,000 distinct CDR3 sequences, approximately 8.3% seen once. Overall study results and limits: When repertoires were size-matched, rare events in HIV-infected data became overweighted. MAIT alpha-chain CDR3s were frequent in healthy controls, depleted in HIV+.

Antiretroviral therapy had run roughly three months, about 14 weeks, before follow-up blood collection. The repertoire came from unfractionated whole blood and reflected all unsorted peripheral T cells. This clonotype counts as medium-sized. Its cognate antigen is unknown. Germline lookup yields CDR1 DFQATT and CDR2 SNEGSKA (reference sequence). The CDR3 loop spans 13 amino acids. V shed 5 bases and J 1 base; nucleotides not matched to a gene: 4. This chain joins TRBV20-1 and TRBJ2-7, with 8 bases aligning to TRBD1. Sequenced material: blood, taken during antiretroviral therapy. The receptor's source is an adult with HIV infection. This CDR3 is CSAFDRGSYEQYF. For the CDR3, the DNA is TGCAGTGCTTTCGACAGGGGATCCTACGAGCAGTACTTC.